The clone carrying this TCR beta chain was seen only a few times. The germline CDR1 and CDR2 sequences are MDHEN and SYDVKM. CDR3 length: 12 amino acids. V was shortened by 7 bases and J by 6 bases, with 13 bases between the two germline ends. RNA was extracted and reverse transcribed into cDNA as the sequencing template. Profiling relied on immunoSEQ multiplex PCR, and the TCRdb table lists in-frame clones only, not all of them. The data contain roughly 230,000 clones, roughly 40% of them singletons. The record originates from a study of CD8+ T cells in alopecia areata. Treatment defined: oral pan-JAK inhibitor, 5-10 mg twice daily.

The starting material was CD4+ T cells sorted from blood, obtained at approximately week 36, from a patient treated with tofacitinib. The V call is TRBV28, the J call TRBJ2-7, with a possible D match to TRBD2 (6 bases). This sequence originates from a human donor with alopecia areata. CDR3 DNA sequence: TGTGCCAGCACTCCTCAGGAGGGCGAGCAGTACTTC. It is translated as CASTPQEGEQYF.